This T cell receptor beta chain was profiled in a study of cytomegalovirus exposure and HLA in healthy donors. Method: immunoSEQ multiplex PCR; TCRdb's copy keeps in-frame clones and lacks some. The sample has some 140,000 clones, about 86% seen once. The source of this sequence is a human donor in good health. The source material was PBMCs.

The CDR3 bases are TGTGCCAGCAGCGCTGGGACAGGCGCATATGGTTGGGAAGAGACCCAGTACTTC. It encodes CASSAGTGAYGWEETQYF. This rearrangement joins TRBV11-3 to TRBJ2-5; 8 positions agree with TRBD1. The CDR3 loop spans 18 amino acids. Germline V lookup: CDR1 SGHNT, CDR2 YENEEA. Losses at the gene ends were 5 bases for V and 3 bases for J; bases not matched to a gene: 17.